This T cell receptor (beta chain) was recorded in a study of blood T cell repertoires in COVID-19. Study context: T cells, B-cell-depleted T cells, or PBMCs provided the cDNA or gDNA that served as material.

Germline V CDR1 and CDR2: SNHLY, FYNNEI. The V and J ends lost 7 bases and 3 bases respectively, with 10 bases between them. The CDR3 is 13 residues long. Authors' analysis steps: The assay estimated nucleated cells by amplifying reference gene primers. The protocol was immunoSEQ multiplex PCR, while the TCRdb copy is restricted to in-frame clones and leaves out a portion. Clonal size and the V and J genes are those of that table, whereas D and trimming came from the DNA. The table shows around 270,000 clones, with about 85% occurring only once. This clonotype originated in a human donor with COVID-19, enrolled during active disease. The donor label of this sample is uncertain. The V gene is TRBV2, the J gene TRBJ1-5; D call uncertain. The sequenced sample was peripheral blood. The DNA of the CDR3 is TGTGCCAGCAAGTTCGAGAACAATCAGCCCCAGCATTTT. Translation gives CASKFENNQPQHF.